The clone carrying this TCR beta chain was seen a few times. Its antigen remains unknown. TCRdb redid the calling of the 5' RACE reads with MiXCR, one entry per CDR3 protein. The sample contains 1,800,000 or so distinct CDR3 sequences, roughly 35% of which appear only once. This record comes from a study of identical twins. Whole-study results and caveats: Twins showed weaker excess sharing in their beta out-of-frame sequences.

The ends were cut back, 0 bases at V and 3 bases at J, with 6 bases in the middle. This CDR3 is built from 15 residues. Germline V lookup: CDR1 SNHLY, CDR2 FYNNEI. The sequence came from a newborn girl in good health. The gene calls are TRBV2 and TRBJ2-6; D is unresolved. The source material was cord blood. The DNA for the CDR3 is TGTGCCAGCAGTGAAGCGGGGTTTGGGGCCAACGTCCTGACTTTC. Protein: CASSEAGFGANVLTF.